This entry describes one T cell receptor (beta chain). Antigen: not known. Other DNA sequences in the sample encode the same CDR3. The sample originates from a study of shared clonotypes between healthy human individuals. At the level of the study: Participating donors consisted of two women and a few men aged 18 to 49. Study-wide results and caveats: When naive CD4 clonotypes were compared across a few donors, approximately 4.9% were shared. Compared with memory subsets, naive subsets generally had larger estimated richness.

Sorted-subset replicate PCRs used about 0.2 ug of genomic DNA. This amount corresponded to 30,000 to 35,000 T cell genomes. Sequencing was performed with immunoSEQ multiplex PCR; in TCRdb, only in-frame clones are kept and a portion is missing. The sample has about 2.3 million clones, more than 85% seen once. Germline CDR1 and CDR2: SGHRS and YFSETQ. This CDR3 contains 15 residues. Trimming removed 2 bases from V and 0 bases from J; junction bases left unmatched: 4. V usage is TRBV5-1 and J usage is TRBJ2-7, with 8 positions matching TRBD1. Sequencing was carried out using naive CD4+ T cells from PBMCs. Specified subset: CD45RA+ positively selected. This TCR derives from a man between 18 and 35 years old in good health. Some clones in this sample may be carry-over from other donors' samples. The chain's CDR3 is CASSLGQGLSYEQYF. The DNA of the CDR3 is TGCGCCAGCAGCTTAGGACAGGGCCTCTCCTACGAGCAGTACTTC.